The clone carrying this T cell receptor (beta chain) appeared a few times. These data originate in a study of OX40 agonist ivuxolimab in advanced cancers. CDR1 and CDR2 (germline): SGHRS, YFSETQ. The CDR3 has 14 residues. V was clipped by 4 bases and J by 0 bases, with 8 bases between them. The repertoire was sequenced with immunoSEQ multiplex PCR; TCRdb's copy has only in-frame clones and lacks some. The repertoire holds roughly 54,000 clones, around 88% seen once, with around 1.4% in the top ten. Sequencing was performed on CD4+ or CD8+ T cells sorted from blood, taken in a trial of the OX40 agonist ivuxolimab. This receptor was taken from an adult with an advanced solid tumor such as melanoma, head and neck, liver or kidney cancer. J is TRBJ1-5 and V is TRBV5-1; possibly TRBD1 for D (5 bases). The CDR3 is CASSRDSSNQPQHF. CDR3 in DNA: TGCGCCAGCAGCAGAGACAGTAGCAATCAGCCCCAGCATTTT. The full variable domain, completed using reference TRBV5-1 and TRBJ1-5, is KAGVTQTPRYLIKTRGQQVTLSCSPISGHRSVSWYQQTPGQGLQFLFEYFSETQRNKGNFPGRFSGRQFSNSRSEMNVSTLELGDSALYLCASSRDSSNQPQHFGDGTRLSIL.